Sequencing of this T cell receptor beta chain was carried out in a study of metastatic and nonmetastatic thyroid tumors. Study in general: The authors compared repertoires across blood and tumor or nodule tissue from malignant and benign thyroid patients. Study-wide results and limits: As reported, TCR beta diversity in blood and tumor was significantly higher in malignant thyroid tumors than in benign nodules.

TCRdb re-called the PCR reads via MiXCR. This sample has 64,000 or so clones, with around 15% found just once. Ten or more counts support this clone. Its cognate antigen is unknown. Not a single patient had been given any form of treatment at any point before undergoing thyroid surgery. Looked up from germline, CDR1 is MNHNS and CDR2 is SASEGT. The CDR3 runs to 11 residues. V dropped 0 bases and J dropped 11 bases, with 7 bases sitting between them. The clonotype was recovered from a male donor with papillary thyroid cancer or a benign thyroid nodule (not recorded which). Some clones in this sample may be carry-over from other donors' samples. The sample taken for sequencing was blood. This chain uses TRBV6-1 with TRBJ1-1; no firm D call. The CDR3 coding sequence is TGTGCCAGCAGTGAAGCCCGAGTCGCTTTCTTT. Translating gives CASSEARVAFF.